This is a list of T cell receptor beta chains from one sample in a study of shared clonotypes between healthy human individuals. Clones were read by immunoSEQ multiplex PCR, and TCRdb kept only the in-frame ones, dropping some. The sample includes some 2,500,000 clones, about nine tenths seen only once; the top ten take 0.3% to 0.45%. The material sequenced was naive CD4+ T cells from PBMCs. Receptors originate from a man aged 18 to 29 in good health. Some clones in this sample may be carry-over from other donors' samples. Both conserved end residues are part of each CDR3. The D gene is left open where the match is weak. Rows give clone size only sometimes, using once, few, many, or a class for an expanded clone.

V	J	D	size	CDR3	DNA
TRBV6-1	TRBJ2-3	TRBD2	-	CASSEDPAGKGTDTQYF	TGTGCCAGCAGTGAAGACCCAGCGGGGAAAGGCACAGATACGCAGTATTTT
TRBV6-1	TRBJ2-1	TRBD1	-	CASLPGGSVDEQFF	TGTGCCAGCCTGCCAGGGGGCTCAGTTGATGAGCAGTTCTTC
TRBV5-5	TRBJ1-1	-	-	CASSLAGRNTEAFF	TGTGCCAGCAGCTTGGCCGGACGGAACACTGAAGCTTTCTTT
TRBV2	TRBJ2-7	-	-	CASVGRVSYEQYF	TGTGCCAGCGTGGGGCGTGTGTCTTACGAGCAGTACTTC
TRBV2	TRBJ1-2	-	-	CASSIVYGGSNYGYTF	TGTGCCAGCAGTATTGTATATGGAGGTTCTAACTATGGCTACACCTTC
TRBV28	TRBJ1-5	-	-	CASSLETGSRNQPQHF	TGTGCCAGCAGTTTAGAGACGGGGTCACGCAATCAGCCCCAGCATTTT
TRBV28	TRBJ2-2	-	-	CASSLPGGELFF	TGTGCCAGCAGCCTCCCGGGGGGGGAGCTGTTTTTT
TRBV5-1	TRBJ2-5	TRBD2	-	CASSFASGSEETQYF	TGCGCCAGCAGCTTCGCTAGCGGGAGCGAGGAGACCCAGTACTTC
TRBV7-6	TRBJ2-3	TRBD2	once	CASSPDRGLAGPTDTQYF	TGTGCCAGCAGCCCGGATAGGGGACTAGCGGGGCCCACAGATACGCAGTATTTT
TRBV28	TRBJ2-5	-	-	CASGGGLETQYF	TGTGCCAGCGGAGGGGGTCTGGAGACCCAGTACTTC
TRBV5-1	TRBJ1-1	-	-	CASSEDVAGTEAFF	TGCGCCAGCAGCGAAGATGTGGCGGGCACTGAAGCTTTCTTT
TRBV2	TRBJ2-2	TRBD2	-	CASSASSTSGSTPGELFF	TGTGCCAGCAGTGCATCCTCGACTAGCGGGAGTACTCCCGGGGAGCTGTTTTTT
TRBV5-1	TRBJ2-7	-	-	CASSSGQFYEQYF	TGCGCCAGCAGTTCCGGACAGTTCTACGAGCAGTACTTC
TRBV6-5	TRBJ1-3	-	-	CASSGSWSSGNTIYF	TGTGCCAGCAGTGGTTCATGGAGCTCTGGAAACACCATATATTTT
TRBV28	TRBJ2-1	TRBD2	-	CASSLMSLAGFWYNEQFF	TGTGCCAGCAGTTTAATGAGCCTAGCGGGGTTTTGGTACAATGAGCAGTTCTTC
TRBV6-6	TRBJ2-3	TRBD2	-	CASRHDGGGTDTQYF	TGTGCCAGCAGGCACGACGGGGGGGGGACAGATACGCAGTATTTT